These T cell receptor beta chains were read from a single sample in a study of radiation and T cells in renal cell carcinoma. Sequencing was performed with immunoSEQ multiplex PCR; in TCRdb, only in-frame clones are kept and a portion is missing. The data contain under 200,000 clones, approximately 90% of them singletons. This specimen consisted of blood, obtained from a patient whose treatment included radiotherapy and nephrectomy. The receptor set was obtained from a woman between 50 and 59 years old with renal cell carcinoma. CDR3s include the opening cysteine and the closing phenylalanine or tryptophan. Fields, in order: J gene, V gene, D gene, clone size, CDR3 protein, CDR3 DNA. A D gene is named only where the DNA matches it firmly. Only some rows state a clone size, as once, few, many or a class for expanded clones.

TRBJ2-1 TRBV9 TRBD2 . CASSPRLAEYNEQFF TGTGCCAGCAGCCCGAGACTAGCGGAATACAATGAGCAGTTCTTC
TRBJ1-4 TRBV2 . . CASSEGTGALNEKLFF TGTGCCAGCAGTGAAGGGACGGGCGCCCTTAATGAAAAACTGTTTTTT
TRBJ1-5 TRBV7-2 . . CASSRHRDQPQHF TGTGCCAGCAGCCGTCACAGGGACCAGCCCCAGCATTTT
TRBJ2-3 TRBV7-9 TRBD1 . CASSLGDRGPTDTQYF TGTGCCAGCAGCTTGGGGGACAGGGGGCCCACAGATACGCAGTATTTT
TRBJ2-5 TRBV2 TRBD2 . CASSRTSGSSKTQYF TGTGCCAGCAGTCGTACTAGCGGGAGTTCGAAGACCCAGTACTTC
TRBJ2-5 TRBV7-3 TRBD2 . CASSPLGGGSETQYF TGTGCCAGCAGCCCTCTCGGGGGGGGGTCAGAGACCCAGTACTTC
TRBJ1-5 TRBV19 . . CASSLGVGQPQHF TGTGCCAGTAGCCTGGGGGTGGGCCAGCCCCAGCATTTT
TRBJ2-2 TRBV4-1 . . CASSLFQGSTGELFF TGCGCCAGCAGCCTTTTCCAGGGGTCCACCGGGGAGCTGTTTTTT
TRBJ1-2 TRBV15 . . CATSRAAFWANYGYTF TGTGCCACCAGCAGAGCAGCCTTCTGGGCTAACTATGGCTACACCTTC
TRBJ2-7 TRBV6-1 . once CASSERGNSDEQYF TGTGCCAGCAGTGAAAGGGGAAATAGTGACGAGCAGTACTTC
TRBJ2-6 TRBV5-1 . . CASSLAVGSGANVLTF TGCGCCAGCAGCTTGGCCGTTGGCTCTGGGGCCAACGTCCTGACTTTC
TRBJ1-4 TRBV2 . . CASNWMDEKLFF TGTGCCAGCAACTGGATGGATGAAAAACTGTTTTTT
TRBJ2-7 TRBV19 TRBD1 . CATPQIKWVGTDSYEQYF TGTGCCACCCCTCAAATCAAGTGGGTCGGGACAGACTCCTACGAGCAGTACTTC
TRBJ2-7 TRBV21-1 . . CANLGQAHPYEQYF TGTGCCAACTTAGGACAGGCTCACCCATACGAGCAGTACTTC
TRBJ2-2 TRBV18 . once CASSRGGFGAGELFF .
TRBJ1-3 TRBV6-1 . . CASSEASAAGGNTIYF TGTGCCAGCAGTGAAGCTTCGGCCGCCGGTGGAAACACCATATATTTT
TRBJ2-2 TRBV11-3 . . CASSPSYGRSNTGELFF TGTGCCAGCAGCCCATCGTACGGCCGATCGAACACCGGGGAGCTGTTTTTT
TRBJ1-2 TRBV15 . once CATSRDLGQGRGYTF TGTGCCACCAGCAGAGATCTTGGGCAGGGTCGTGGCTACACCTTC
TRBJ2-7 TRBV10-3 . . CAISAGTPYEQYF TGTGCCATCAGTGCCGGGACCCCCTACGAGCAGTACTTC
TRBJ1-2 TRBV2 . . CASSEAAFGHVNYGYTF TGTGCCAGCAGTGAAGCGGCGTTCGGGCACGTTAACTATGGCTACACCTTC
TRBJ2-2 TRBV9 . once CASSPDANRAGELFF TGTGCCAGCAGCCCCGACGCGAACAGGGCCGGGGAGCTGTTTTTT
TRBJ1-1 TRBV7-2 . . CASSFSTNTEAFF TGTGCCAGCAGCTTTAGTACGAACACTGAAGCTTTCTTT
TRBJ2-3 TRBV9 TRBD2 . CASSPSLMGGGTSSTDTQYF TGTGCCAGCAGCCCATCCCTGATGGGCGGGGGGACATCTAGCACAGATACGCAGTATTTT